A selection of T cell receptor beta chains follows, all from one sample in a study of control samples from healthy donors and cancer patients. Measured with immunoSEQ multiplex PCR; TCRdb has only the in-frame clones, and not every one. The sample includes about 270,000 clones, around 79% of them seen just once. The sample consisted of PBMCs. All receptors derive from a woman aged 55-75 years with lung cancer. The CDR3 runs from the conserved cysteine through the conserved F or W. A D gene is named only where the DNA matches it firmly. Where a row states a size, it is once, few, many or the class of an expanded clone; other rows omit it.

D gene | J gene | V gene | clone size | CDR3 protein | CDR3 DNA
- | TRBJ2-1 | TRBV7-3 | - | CASSSQGSSYNEQFF | TGTGCCAGCAGCTCTCAAGGGAGCTCCTACAATGAGCAGTTCTTC
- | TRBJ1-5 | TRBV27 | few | CASSLRWGRGNQPQHF | TGTGCCAGCAGTTTAAGATGGGGGCGTGGCAATCAGCCCCAGCATTTT
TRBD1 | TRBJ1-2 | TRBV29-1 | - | CSVDPGQGGYGYTF | TGCAGCGTTGATCCGGGACAGGGGGGGTATGGCTACACCTTC
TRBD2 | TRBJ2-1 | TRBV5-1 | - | CASSRIAGAGLNEQFF | TGCGCCAGCAGCAGAATAGCGGGAGCGGGTTTAAATGAGCAGTTCTTC
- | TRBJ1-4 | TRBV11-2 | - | CASSLYRDEKLFF | TGTGCCAGCAGCTTATACAGGGATGAAAAACTGTTTTTT
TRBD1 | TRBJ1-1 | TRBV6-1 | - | CASSERGRISREAFF | TGTGCCAGCAGTGAAAGGGGGCGCATCTCGAGGGAAGCTTTCTTT
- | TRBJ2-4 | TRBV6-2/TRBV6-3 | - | CASSYSQGRGLAKNIQYF | TGTGCCAGCAGTTACTCGCAGGGACGGGGGCTAGCCAAAAACATTCAGTACTTC
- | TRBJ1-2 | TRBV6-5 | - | CASSRRQENNYGYTF | TGTGCCAGCAGCCGTAGACAGGAAAATAACTATGGCTACACCTTC
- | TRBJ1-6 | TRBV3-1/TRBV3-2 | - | CASSQDIASPLHF | TGTGCCAGCAGCCAAGATATAGCTTCACCCCTCCACTTT
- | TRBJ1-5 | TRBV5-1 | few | CASSLDSFGPQHF | TGCGCCAGCAGCTTGGACAGCTTCGGGCCCCAGCATTTT
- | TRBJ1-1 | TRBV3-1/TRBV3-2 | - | CASGNTEAFF | TGTGCCAGCGGGAACACTGAAGCTTTCTTT
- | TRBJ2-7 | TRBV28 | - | CASSVPRAGEQYF | TGTGCCAGCAGTGTGCCGAGGGCCGGCGAGCAGTACTTC
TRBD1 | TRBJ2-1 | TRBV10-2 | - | CSSAMDRSYNEQFF | TGCTCATCAGCAATGGACAGGAGCTACAATGAGCAGTTCTTC
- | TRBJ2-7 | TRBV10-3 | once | CAISVGPAYEQYF | TGTGCCATCAGTGTCGGACCTGCCTACGAGCAGTACTTC
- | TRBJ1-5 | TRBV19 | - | CASSIGTPNQPQHF | TGTGCCAGTAGTATAGGGACACCCAATCAGCCCCAGCATTTT
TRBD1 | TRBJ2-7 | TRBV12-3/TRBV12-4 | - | CASHRDRGSEQYF | TGTGCCAGCCACCGGGACAGGGGAAGCGAGCAGTACTTC
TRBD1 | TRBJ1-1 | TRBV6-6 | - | CASSYPGQAEAFF | TGTGCCAGCAGTTACCCCGGACAGGCCGAAGCTTTCTTT
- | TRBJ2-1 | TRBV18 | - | CASSSTGDNEQFF | TGTGCCAGCTCATCGACAGGAGACAATGAGCAGTTCTTC
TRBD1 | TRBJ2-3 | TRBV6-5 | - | CASSYSGQVTDTQYF | TGTGCCAGCAGTTACTCGGGACAGGTCACAGATACGCAGTATTTT
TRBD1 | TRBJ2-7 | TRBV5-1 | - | CASSPVPGQGSPSYEQYF | TGCGCCAGCAGCCCCGTCCCGGGACAGGGATCCCCCTCCTACGAGCAGTACTTC
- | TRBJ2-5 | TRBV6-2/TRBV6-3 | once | CASTPLNEGQETQYF | TGTGCCAGCACCCCACTTAACGAGGGGCAAGAGACCCAGTACTTC
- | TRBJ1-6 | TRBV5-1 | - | CASSLEGGNSPLHF | TGCGCCAGCAGCCTGGAGGGGGGGAATTCACCCCTCCACTTT
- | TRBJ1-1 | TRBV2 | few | CASSRTYDTEAFF | TGTGCCAGCAGCAGGACTTATGACACTGAAGCTTTCTTT
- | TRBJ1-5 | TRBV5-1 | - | CASSSDPGIDQPQHF | TGCGCCAGCAGCTCGGACCCAGGAATTGATCAGCCCCAGCATTTT
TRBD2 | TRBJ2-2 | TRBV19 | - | CASRSGSADTGELFF | TGTGCCAGTAGGAGCGGGAGTGCGGACACCGGGGAGCTGTTTTTT
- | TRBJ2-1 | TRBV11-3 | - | CASSLGGVANNEQFF | TGTGCCAGCAGCTTAGGAGGGGTAGCGAACAATGAGCAGTTCTTC
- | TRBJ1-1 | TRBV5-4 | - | CASSPGRGNTEAFF | TGTGCCAGCAGCCCCGGACGGGGGAACACTGAAGCTTTCTTT
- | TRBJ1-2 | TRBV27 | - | CASREPGRWGGYTF | TGTGCCAGCAGGGAACCGGGACGCTGGGGTGGCTACACCTTC
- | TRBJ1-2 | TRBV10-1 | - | CASSARDGYTF | TGCGCCAGCAGTGCCCGCGACGGCTACACCTTC